This T cell receptor (beta chain) was identified in a study of a mutant IDH1 vaccine in newly diagnosed glioma. On the study more broadly: Patients received vaccination from 4-6 weeks after radiotherapy alone, or with temozolomide cycles. Treated patients were approximately 62% male, around 40% female, mean age about 41 years. Study-wide results and limits: Across multiple MHC alleles, 93.3% of patients had vaccine-induced responses.

Documented time point: week 5, during vaccination. One vaccine dose held 300 ug of mutant IDH1 20-mer peptide and came with topical imiquimod. Donors had new WHO grade 3 or 4 IDH1-mutant, ATRX-lost astrocytomas. Germline values: CDR1 SQVTM, CDR2 ANQGSEA. J was trimmed by 4 bases and V by 5 bases; bases with no gene match: 7. The length of the CDR3 is 13 residues. Clones were sequenced by immunoSEQ multiplex PCR, and TCRdb holds only the in-frame ones, with some missing. Seen here are roughly 39,000 clones, roughly 74% observed once, and the top ten hold less than 6.5%. This clone was seen once. The antigen remains unidentified.

The TCR comes from a man in his forties with glioma. V is TRBV29-1 and J is TRBJ2-5; 7 nucleotides match TRBD1. Sample: PBMCs, taken from a glioma patient whose treatment included an IDH1 peptide vaccine. The CDR3, as DNA: TGCAGCGTTCCAAGAGACAGGGTAGAGACCCAGTACTTC. Its translation is CSVPRDRVETQYF.